Sequencing of this T cell receptor (beta chain) was carried out in a study of T cell repertoires in cytomegalovirus infection. Study background: It was the public TCR beta signatures that indicated both CMV infection and matching HLA type. General study results and limits: Carriers of CMV plus the relevant HLA were identified by cumulative public TCR beta family frequency. The response measured ex vivo was dominated by TCR beta clonotypes (HLA-C-restricted and CMV-specific).

A single record per CDR3 protein comes from TCRdb applying MiXCR to the reads. The sample records about 770,000 distinct CDR3 sequences, about 29% being singletons. CDR1 is WSHSY and CDR2 is SAAADI in the germline V gene. Trimming took 8 bases from V and 2 from J; bases not matched to a gene: 8. This CDR3 is 14 amino acids long. Only a few counts were recorded for this clonotype. Its antigen is undetermined. This TCR derives from a human donor in good health (CMV status not recorded). Some clones in this sample may be carry-over from other donors' samples. The sequencing here drew on cultured CD8+ T cells from PBMCs, taken from culture after CMV antigen stimulation. This sequence joins TRBV10-2 and TRBJ2-7; 8 nucleotides match TRBD1. Here the CDR3 reads CASGTLGQAYEQYF. The CDR3 DNA reads as TGCGCCAGCGGGACCCTGGGACAGGCCTACGAGCAGTACTTC.